The 27 T cell receptor beta chains below all came from one sample that was sequenced in a study of blood T cell repertoires in COVID-19. This table comes from immunoSEQ multiplex PCR, and its TCRdb copy is limited to in-frame clones, with some not included. The data show some 130,000 clones, approximately 86% seen once. Sample: peripheral blood. The receptors come from a woman aged 45-60 years who had recovered from COVID-19.

This clone was recorded only once. V and J are TRBV5-1 and TRBJ2-7; D is perhaps TRBD2 (6 bases). V lost 5 bases, J lost 3 bases, and 6 bases lay in between. Germline CDR1 reads SGHRS; CDR2 reads YFSETQ. CDR3 size: 11 residues. The CDR3 here is CASRGGYEQYF. CDR3 bases: TGCGCCAGCAGGGGGGGCTACGAGCAGTACTTC.

V is TRBV6-2 or TRBV6-3 and J is TRBJ1-1; TRBD1 matches 8 bases. The germline CDR1 and CDR2 sequences are MNHEY and SVGEGT. This CDR3 comprises 17 residues. Trimming took 6 bases from V and 7 from J; bases not matched to a gene: 19. The CDR3 here is CASSPGKLRQGMSEAFF. The CDR3 nucleotides read TGTGCCAGCAGCCCCGGGAAACTAAGACAGGGGATGAGTGAAGCTTTCTTT.

The chain is built from TRBV19 and TRBJ2-3; possible D gene TRBD1, 6 bases. CDR3 length: 15 amino acids. The germline V and J ends were trimmed by 5 bases and 0 bases, with 12 bases remaining between them. Germline lookup yields CDR1 LNHDA and CDR2 SQIVND (reference sequence). The CDR3 sequence is CASSWTEGSTDTQYF. DNA for the CDR3: TGTGCCAGTAGTTGGACAGAGGGGAGCACAGATACGCAGTATTTT.

This chain uses TRBV6-5 with TRBJ1-5, with 9 bases identical to TRBD1. The junction had 6 bases not matched to a gene; V was cut back by 5 bases and J by 7 bases. The germline gives CDR1 MNHEY, CDR2 SVGAGI. The CDR3 length is 14 residues. CDR3 protein: CASSTGTGFQPQHF. Here the CDR3 DNA reads TGTGCCAGCAGTACCGGGACAGGGTTCCAGCCCCAGCATTTT.

This clone was seen only a few times. This chain joins TRBV14 and TRBJ1-1; 8 bases map to TRBD1. Germline lookup yields CDR1 SGHDN and CDR2 FVKESK. This CDR3 is built from 15 residues. J lost 1 base, V lost 2 bases, and 3 bases had no gene match. The CDR3 bases are TGTGCCAGCAGCCAATTGACAGGGGCGAACACTGAAGCTTTCTTT. This encodes CASSQLTGANTEAFF.

This sequence joins TRBV28 and TRBJ2-3; 7 bases are shared with TRBD1. Looked up from germline, CDR1 is MDHEN and CDR2 is SYDVKM. Germline trimming cut 4 bases from V and 2 bases from J; bases unmatched to any gene: 9. The CDR3 has 16 amino acids. CDR3 residues: CASSYTGTEVTDTQYF. DNA of the CDR3: TGTGCCAGCAGTTATACCGGGACAGAAGTCACAGATACGCAGTATTTT.

This chain joins TRBV6-2 or TRBV6-3 and TRBJ1-4; the D gene is possibly TRBD1 (5 bases). From germline, CDR1 is MNHEY and CDR2 SVGEGT. CDR3 length equals 14 residues. V lost 4 bases and J lost 6, with 12 bases in between. Here the CDR3 DNA reads TGTGCCAGCAGTTCCAGCAGGGCGTATGAAAAACTGTTTTTT. Translation gives CASSSSRAYEKLFF.

The chain links TRBV5-1 to TRBJ2-1, with a weak D call TRBD1 (6 bases). Germline V gives CDR1 SGHRS, CDR2 YFSETQ. This CDR3 is built from 14 residues. The V and J ends lost 0 bases and 2 bases respectively, with 6 bases between them. The CDR3 spells CASSLDRAYNEQFF. For the CDR3, the DNA is TGCGCCAGCAGCTTGGACAGGGCCTACAATGAGCAGTTCTTC. The whole variable domain, remainder taken from reference TRBV5-1 and TRBJ2-1, is KAGVTQTPRYLIKTRGQQVTLSCSPISGHRSVSWYQQTPGQGLQFLFEYFSETQRNKGNFPGRFSGRQFSNSRSEMNVSTLELGDSALYLCASSLDRAYNEQFFGPGTRLTVL.

The rearrangement joins TRBV20-1 to TRBJ1-2; D remains ambiguous. Germline CDR1 DFQATT, CDR2 SNEGSKA (reference sequence). V was clipped by 4 bases and J by 8 bases, with 8 bases between them. This CDR3 is built from 10 residues. CDR3 nucleotides: TGCAGTGCTACATCCGGGGGCTACACCTTC. Protein sequence: CSATSGGYTF.

V gene TRBV2 combines with J gene TRBJ2-7; possibly TRBD2 for D (5 bases). This CDR3 has 15 residues. Between the trimmed V and J ends, which lost 4 bases and 3 bases, there was a span of 16 bases. The germline CDR1 and CDR2 sequences are SNHLY and FYNNEI. CDR3 nucleotides: TGTGCCAGCAGTGCATCATGGCCTCGGGGCTACGAGCAGTACTTC. Amino acid sequence: CASSASWPRGYEQYF.

This chain links TRBV18 with TRBJ1-6; the D is unclear. Germline lookup yields CDR1 KGHSH and CDR2 LQKENI. V was clipped by 2 bases and J by 5 bases, with 7 bases between them. CDR3 length equals 14 residues. The CDR3 protein is CASSPYSNNSPLHF. CDR3 bases: TGTGCCAGCTCACCATACAGTAATAATTCACCCCTCCACTTT. Together with reference TRBV18 and TRBJ1-6, the CDR3 gives the full variable domain: NAGVMQNPRHLVRRRGQEARLRCSPMKGHSHVYWYRQLPEEGLKFMVYLQKENIIDESGMPKERFSAEFPKEGPSILRIQQVVRGDSAAYFCASSPYSNNSPLHFGNGTRLTVT.

This clone was detected a few times. V gene TRBV7-9 combines with J gene TRBJ1-1; D unclear. Germline CDR1 is SEHNR and CDR2 is FQNEAQ (reference sequence). CDR3 length: 14 amino acids. V lost 5 bases and J lost 1, with 11 bases in between. The CDR3 loop reads CASSGQNQNTEAFF. The CDR3 bases are TGTGCCAGCAGCGGCCAAAACCAGAACACTGAAGCTTTCTTT.

This chain links TRBV12-3 or TRBV12-4 with TRBJ2-7, with unresolved D. The CDR3 has 12 amino acids. The V end was cut by 8 bases, the J end by 6 bases, with 14 bases between. CDR3 sequence: CASGTGRREQYF. The CDR3 DNA reads TGTGCCAGCGGCACGGGTCGGCGCGAGCAGTACTTC.

This chain's CDR3 is CASSLQGVMAEGYTF. CDR3 nucleotide sequence: TGCGCCAGCAGCTTGCAGGGGGTGATGGCTGAGGGCTACACCTTC. The rearrangement joins TRBV5-1 to TRBJ1-2; 7 positions agree with TRBD1. Unmatched junction bases numbered 11, after V lost 1 base and J lost 8 bases. The CDR3 contains 15 residues. Looked up from germline, CDR1 is SGHRS and CDR2 is YFSETQ.

The chain is built from TRBV7-9 and TRBJ1-1, with TRBD1 identical over 8 bases. The CDR3 totals 13 residues. CDR1 SEHNR and CDR2 FQNEAQ come from the germline V gene (reference sequence). Trimming removed 2 bases from V and 9 bases from J; junction bases left unmatched: 5. CDR3 amino acids: CASSLMDRDKAFF. Written as DNA, the CDR3 is TGTGCCAGCAGCTTAATGGACAGGGATAAAGCTTTCTTT.

The chain links TRBV5-1 to TRBJ2-7, with 9 bases matching TRBD1. The CDR3 loop spans 15 amino acids. Trimming took 0 bases from V and 6 from J; bases not matched to a gene: 7. Germline CDR1 and CDR2: SGHRS and YFSETQ. CDR3 residues: CASSLEVRTGAEQYF. For the CDR3, the DNA is TGCGCCAGCAGCTTGGAGGTCAGGACAGGGGCCGAGCAGTACTTC.

This sequence joins TRBV2 and TRBJ1-1; 8 bases agree with TRBD1. The V gene end was trimmed by 0 bases and the J gene end by 0 bases; junction bases not matched to a gene: 9. CDR3 length: 18 amino acids. Germline loops: CDR1 SNHLY, CDR2 FYNNEI. The CDR3 reads CASSEAGVTGGMNTEAFF. The DNA of the CDR3 is TGTGCCAGCAGTGAAGCGGGGGTTACAGGGGGAATGAACACTGAAGCTTTCTTT.

The chain employs TRBV20-1 and TRBJ2-1, with 10 bases that match TRBD2. Germline V gene data show CDR1 as DFQATT and CDR2 as SNEGSKA (reference sequence). Germline trimming cut 3 bases from V and 9 bases from J; bases unmatched to any gene: 8. The CDR3 spans 14 residues. The DNA of the CDR3 is TGCAGTGCTAGTGTCCTAGCGGGAGTGGGTGAGCAGTTCTTC. It codes for CSASVLAGVGEQFF.

This clone is a singleton in its sample. The chain combines TRBV5-1 with TRBJ2-3; 8 bases line up with TRBD1. V lost 4 bases, J lost 6 bases, and 4 bases stayed unmatched. CDR1 and CDR2 (germline): SGHRS, YFSETQ. The CDR3 runs 13 residues. CDR3 DNA sequence: TGCGCCAGCAGCCTGACAGGGGAGGATACGCAGTATTTT. Its protein product is CASSLTGEDTQYF.

There are a few counts of this clone. In DNA, the CDR3 is TGTGCCAGTACCATTTGGAGGGCAGGGGGCAACGCCGGGGAGCTGTTTTTT. This codes for CASTIWRAGGNAGELFF. This chain uses TRBV19 with TRBJ2-2; 8 bases are a match to TRBD1. After removal of 7 bases from V and 6 bases from J, the junction contained 16 bases not matched to a gene. The CDR3 has 17 residues. Per germline, CDR1 LNHDA and CDR2 SQIVND (reference sequence).

V and J are TRBV2 and TRBJ1-2; TRBD1 matches at 9 bases. There are 14 residues in the CDR3. J gave up 7 bases and V 6 bases, and 9 bases lay outside the gene matches. Germline V lookup: CDR1 SNHLY, CDR2 FYNNEI. The chain's CDR3 is CASRTGTGYGGYTF. Here the CDR3 DNA reads TGTGCCAGCAGAACCGGGACAGGGTACGGTGGCTACACCTTC. The complete variable domain, with remaining parts taken from reference TRBV2 and TRBJ1-2, reads EPEVTQTPSHQVTQMGQEVILRCVPISNHLYFYWYRQILGQKVEFLVSFYNNEISEKSEIFDDQFSVERPDGSNFTLKIRSTKLEDSAMYFCASRTGTGYGGYTFGSGTRLTVV.

This clone appeared a few times. The rearrangement uses TRBV29-1 and TRBJ2-4; D is perhaps TRBD2 (6 bases). Trimming removed 4 bases from V and 5 bases from J, with 12 bases in between. CDR3 length equals 13 residues. Germline V lookup: CDR1 SQVTM, CDR2 ANQGSEA. The CDR3 nucleotides are TGCAGCGTTGTAAGGGGAGGTCAAAACATTCAGTACTTC. It is translated as CSVVRGGQNIQYF.

The gene calls are TRBV11-2 and TRBJ2-7; D perhaps matches TRBD1 (6 bases). The CDR3 loop spans 13 amino acids. Germline loops: CDR1 SGHAT, CDR2 FQNNGV. V lost 4 bases and J 3 bases, leaving 10 bases between the germline ends. The CDR3 sequence: CASSSGQNYEQYF. The CDR3 DNA follows: TGTGCCAGCAGCTCTGGACAGAACTACGAGCAGTACTTC. The variable domain in full, with the rest retrieved from reference TRBV11-2 and TRBJ2-7, is EAGVAQSPRYKIIEKRQSVAFWCNPISGHATLYWYQQILGQGPKLLIQFQNNGVVDDSQLPKDRFSAERLKGVDSTLKIQPAKLEDSAVYLCASSSGQNYEQYFGPGTRLTVT.

The chain carries TRBV4-1 and TRBJ2-3, with TRBD2 matching over 12 bases. The V segment lost 0 bases and the J segment 1 base; nucleotides outside the gene matches: 5. Per germline, CDR1 MGHRA and CDR2 YSYEKL. This CDR3 is 18 amino acids long. This CDR3 is CASSQESRTSGGTDTQYF. DNA of the CDR3: TGCGCCAGCAGCCAAGAGTCTAGGACTAGCGGGGGCACAGATACGCAGTATTTT.

The chain uses TRBV24-1 and TRBJ1-5, with 7 bases fitting TRBD1. V gave up 5 bases and J gave up 0 bases; unmatched junction bases: 21. CDR3 size: 21 residues. In germline, CDR1 is KGHDR, CDR2 SFDVKD. This CDR3 reads CATSGKPRPTGPVYSNQPQHF. CDR3 bases: TGTGCCACCAGTGGCAAACCTCGTCCGACAGGGCCTGTTTATAGCAATCAGCCCCAGCATTTT.

The rearrangement uses TRBV5-5 and TRBJ2-5, with TRBD2 matching 15 bases. V dropped 3 bases and J dropped 4; count of bases not matched to a gene: 4. The CDR3 runs 16 residues. Germline V gene data show CDR1 as SGHKS and CDR2 as YYEKEE (reference sequence). CDR3 in amino acids: CASSWTSGGARETQYF. In DNA form, the CDR3 reads TGTGCCAGCAGCTGGACTAGCGGGGGGGCCCGAGAGACCCAGTACTTC.

V usage is TRBV10-3 and J usage is TRBJ2-7; D is perhaps TRBD1 (7 bases). Germline values: CDR1 ENHRY, CDR2 SYGVKD. The CDR3 consists of 14 residues. V shed 9 bases and J shed 1 base, with 16 bases lying between them. The CDR3 protein is CAINEAGGSYEQYF. The DNA for the CDR3 is TGTGCCATAAATGAGGCAGGGGGGTCCTACGAGCAGTACTTC.